This TCR beta chain was observed in a study of cytomegalovirus exposure and HLA in healthy donors (dated by TCRdb to the late 2010s). About the investigation overall: An earlier analysis of roughly 570 of the donors reported around 280 Gb of sequence data and 95 million to 130 million unique TCR beta sequences obtained from 180 million or so T cells. The study profiled the T cell repertoires of more than 500 subjects by immunosequencing and related them to cytomegalovirus serostatus. Class I and class II HLA loci were covered by the typing at four-digit resolution. Roughly 300 gigabases of sequencing data and around 87 million unique TCR sequences were included in an early release covering 550 to 800 HLA-typed donors. Among the roughly 400 genotyped donors, approximately 76% belonged to the genetic ancestry cluster associated with self-reported Caucasian donors. To predict cytomegalovirus infection status, the study brought together high-throughput TCR immunosequencing, statistical association of individual TCRs with disease status, and machine learning. Along with the roughly 610-subject first cohort, a separate validation cohort of over a hundred different subjects was used. Five DR-DQ haplotypes were handled as single units for association and clustering because linkage in the cohort was strong. The later analysis used no new phenotypic data to find candidate immune exposures, relying instead on TCR beta sequences and their occurrence across donors. Typing coverage varied by locus: about 620-630 donors for A, B, C, DRB1 and DQB1; approximately 500 for DQA1; approximately 570 for DPA1; more than 450 for DPB1. A later analysis re-analyzed previously published TCR beta repertoires from 660 or so donors and added high-resolution HLA genotyping to study TCR occurrence patterns. Donor age, sex, ethnicity and CMV serostatus were compiled alongside the repertoire data. In an earlier analysis of several hundred of the donors, high-throughput TCR beta sequencing was used to judge whether each TCR beta V gene segment behaved as functional or pseudogenic. A later genetic analysis took genome-wide SNP genotypes for about 55% of the roughly 670 donors and used that subset as a discovery cohort. The study aimed to test whether signatures of past pathogen exposure could be identified by cataloging public T cell receptors. Among roughly 400 genotyped donors of the cohort, an average of 235,054 unique TCR beta nucleotide sequences were sequenced per donor, roughly 20% of them non-productive. Every discovery cohort repertoire had been produced on one sequencing platform. Results the study describes overall, beyond this receptor: Because counts were too low, approximately 15 rarely observed V segments, including chromosome 9 orphons, were excluded from the earlier analysis of about 500 of the donors. Some IMGT-functional V segments, including TRBV6-2 and TRBV6-3, could not be distinguished by the 87-base-pair reads and were therefore excluded. Sequencing depth was assumed to be roughly uniform across donors in the presence/absence analyses, though that assumption may not hold. It was suggested by the authors that the approach could potentially be generalized to other disease states and immunological phenotypes. When HLA alleles, especially DR and DQ, strongly co-occurred, TCR associations were difficult to assign to individual alleles. Most TCR sequences were seen in very few donors, while some public TCRs were found in many individuals. A later analysis found that most CMV-associated TCR beta chains appeared HLA-restricted, with HLA associations seemingly driven largely by CMV exposure. Because some donors lacked HLA typing at each locus, the association tests relied only on the typed subset. In an earlier analysis of some 500 of the donors, most TCR beta V segments appeared in productive rearrangements about 87% or about 30% of the time, broadly matching IMGT annotations. Correlated functional status among segregating V segments might reflect linkage disequilibrium, but an unknown experimental factor could not be ruled out. Specific HLA alleles were associated with roughly 17,000 TCR beta sequences at a false discovery rate of 0.05 in a later analysis. In a later analysis, HLA-associated TCR beta chains showed more clonal expansion and lower generation probabilities than non-associated chains that were equally common. The classifier was reported to diagnose cytomegalovirus status with high specificity and sensitivity in both the original cohort and the validation cohort. A total of fewer than 200 TCR beta chains were listed by the study as associated with cytomegalovirus. In vitro tests confirmed that a few of the cytomegalovirus-associated TCR beta chains recognize cytomegalovirus antigens. The sequencing pipeline was judged likely to have produced a cluster of highly shared sequence variants as a technical artifact. A later genetic analysis reported fewer N-insertions in productive TCRs among donors in an Asian-associated ancestry cluster than the approximately 700-donor mean. In a later genetic analysis, a missense DCLRE1C variant was associated with V-gene and J-gene trimming of TCR beta chains, and the association was replicated in an independent cohort. In a later analysis, the rate of TCR association differed among HLA loci, with DRB1 alleles having the most associated TCRs and HLA-C alleles having the fewest. A further reported finding was that TCR beta sequences accurately predicted the HLA-A and HLA-B alleles for most subjects in the first cohort. A later analysis reported that several top co-occurrence clusters appeared linked to parvovirus B19, influenza, CMV and Epstein-Barr virus. In this cohort, only TCR beta chains were sequenced, and detectable features were limited by the absence of alpha or paired-chain data. For the cohort, immune exposure information was limited to CMV serostatus.

From cysteine to phenylalanine, the CDR3 is 16 amino acids long. The CDR3 DNA has 48 bases and is translated from base 1. As encoded in the germline V gene, CDR1 is LGHNA while CDR2 is YNFKEQ. V drops 1 base and J drops 3 bases, leaving 15 bases in between. The cohort was made up of under 800 healthy bone marrow donors. At the time of sampling, all cohort members were nominally healthy, though unrecorded immune exposures were likely present. The donor tested CMV seronegative and was one of the 352 seronegative cohort members. A peripheral blood sample was provided by each donor, and peripheral blood mononuclear cells were used for TCR beta sequencing. The Qiagen DNeasy Blood Extraction Kit was used to extract genomic DNA from the blood cell samples. The method was the immunoSEQ multiplex PCR assay. A mixture of 60 forward primers for TCR Vbeta segments and 13 reverse primers for TCR Jbeta segments was used in the multiplex PCR. A multiplex PCR assay on genomic DNA amplified the CDR3 region of rearranged TCR beta genes. Amplified TCR beta libraries were sequenced as 87-base-pair reads on the Illumina HiSeq System. In the paper's pipeline: In a later analysis, some 80 million unique TCR beta chains were counted across the roughly 670 repertoires, and roughly 11 million of these chains were shared by at least two donors. A nearest-neighbor algorithm error-corrected the raw reads and collapsed the reads into unique sequences, merging closely related sequences to remove PCR and sequencing errors. CDR3 sequences were aligned to IMGT reference sequences to assign V, D and J gene segments. For a sequence to be retained, a match of at least six nucleotides was required to both a V gene segment and a J gene segment. Rearrangements were classified as productive when the CDR3 lacked stop codons and remained in frame with V and J, and all other rearrangements were classified as non-productive. Following IMGT convention, CDR3 was defined as the stretch from the second conserved V-encoded cysteine to the conserved J-encoded phenylalanine. The earlier analysis of 500 to 650 of the donors excluded any sequence lacking an unambiguous match to a single V gene segment. An earlier analysis of 500 to 600 of the donors classified V segments as functional when productive rearrangements were above 56.7% and as segregating when the standard deviation between donors was above 5%. A statistical classification framework was built to diagnose cytomegalovirus status from the catalog of TCR beta chain sequences. V and J gene assignment, in a later analysis, came from comparing TCR nucleotide sequences with IMGT/GENE-DB human TR gene sequences. Using the TCRdist pipeline, a later analysis assigned CDR3 sequences along with most-parsimonious VDJ recombination scenarios. In a later analysis, each TCR beta chain was defined by its CDR3 amino acid sequence together with its V-gene family, and reads without a unique V-gene family were excluded. In a later analysis, fewer than 650 highly shared, low-generation-probability nucleotide sequences were removed to address suspected cross-contamination and a sequencing artifact. A later analysis calculated a clonal expansion index for each public chain from normalized within-repertoire ranks of inferred template counts. Generation probabilities in a later analysis came from a VDJ recombination model fitted to out-of-frame rearrangements, and those results were checked against IGoR. Hypergeometric tests were used in a later analysis to score TCR-TCR, TCR-HLA and TCR-CMV co-occurrence, with a repertoire-size bias correction applied to the TCR pairs. A later analysis estimated false discovery rates by permuting HLA or CMV assignments 20 times. A later analysis grouped co-occurring TCRs with DBSCAN, adding TCRdist sequence similarity when clustering within HLA-allele-positive subsets. Repertoires with fewer than 30,000 or more than 120,000 public chains were left out of co-occurrence clustering, as were a handful of repertoires with anomalous nucleotide sharing. TCRdb re-hosts the immuneACCESS table, in-frame sequences only. Its copies lack some clones; in the studies checked, an unresolved V gene accounts for under half of them, and the cause for the rest is not known. V and J calls and clone size follow that table, whereas D and trimming were derived from the DNA. A total of more than 150,000 clones appear in this sample, less than 90% of them only once. 1.5% to 2% of the sample rests with the top ten.

To note about this clone: What this receptor recognizes is not known. Nothing much larger sits one base from this clone, and base qualities are not available.

Recombination connected TRBV4-2 to TRBJ2-5, with a weak D call of TRBD2 (5 bases match). This receptor was identified in a man aged 45-60 years in good health and CMV-seronegative. The sequencing sample was made of PBMCs. The DNA reads TGTGCCAGCAGCCAAGGTGGGGTAGCGAACGAAGAGACCCAGTACTTC. It encodes CASSQGGVANEETQYF.